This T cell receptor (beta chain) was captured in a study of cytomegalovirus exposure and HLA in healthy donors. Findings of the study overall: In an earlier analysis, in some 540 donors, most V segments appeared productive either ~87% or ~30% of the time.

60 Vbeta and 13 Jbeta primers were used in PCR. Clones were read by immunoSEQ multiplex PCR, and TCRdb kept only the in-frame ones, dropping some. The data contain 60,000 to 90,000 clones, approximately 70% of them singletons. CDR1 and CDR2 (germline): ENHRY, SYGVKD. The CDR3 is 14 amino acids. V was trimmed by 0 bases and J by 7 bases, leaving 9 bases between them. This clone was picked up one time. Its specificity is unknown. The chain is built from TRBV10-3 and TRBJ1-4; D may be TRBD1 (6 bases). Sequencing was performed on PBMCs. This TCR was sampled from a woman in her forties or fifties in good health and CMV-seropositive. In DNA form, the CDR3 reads TGTGCCATCAGTGAGTCGGCAGGGGTTGAAAAACTGTTTTTT. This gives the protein CAISESAGVEKLFF.